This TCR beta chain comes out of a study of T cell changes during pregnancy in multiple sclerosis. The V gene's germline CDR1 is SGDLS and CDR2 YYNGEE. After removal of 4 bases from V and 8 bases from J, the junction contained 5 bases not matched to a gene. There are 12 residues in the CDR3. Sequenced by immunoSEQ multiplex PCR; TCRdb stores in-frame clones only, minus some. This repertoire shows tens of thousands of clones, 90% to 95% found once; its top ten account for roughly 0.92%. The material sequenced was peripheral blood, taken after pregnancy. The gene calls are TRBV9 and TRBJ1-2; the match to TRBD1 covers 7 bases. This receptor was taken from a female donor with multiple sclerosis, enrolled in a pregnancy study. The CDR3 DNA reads TGTGCCAGCAGCAAGGGGGCTACGGGCTACACCTTC. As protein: CASSKGATGYTF.